This T cell receptor (beta chain) was obtained from a study of blood T cell repertoires in COVID-19. The overall study: Sites in the United States, Italy and Spain provided acute and convalescent COVID-19 samples. T cells, B-cell-depleted T cells, or PBMCs provided the cDNA or gDNA that served as material.

Original processing methods: The assay estimated nucleated cells by amplifying reference gene primers. The assay was immunoSEQ multiplex PCR, and TCRdb's table has in-frame clones only and misses some. That table furnishes V, J and clone size, whereas the DNA furnished D and trimming. The sample records around 94,000 clones, 75% to 95% being singletons. The V gene's germline CDR1 is LNHDA and CDR2 SQIVND (reference sequence). This CDR3 is 11 amino acids long. V was trimmed by 8 bases and J by 3 bases, leaving 8 bases between them. The receptor was isolated from a man aged 18 to 30 with acute or convalescent COVID-19. Sequencing input: peripheral blood. The chain links TRBV19 to TRBJ2-7; TRBD2 is a possible D gene (5 bases). The CDR3 loop is CASGGGYEQYF. CDR3 nucleotide sequence: TGTGCCAGTGGAGGAGGCTACGAGCAGTACTTC. The complete variable domain, with remaining parts taken from reference TRBV19 and TRBJ2-7, reads DGGITQSPKYLFRKEGQNVTLSCEQNLNHDAMYWYRQDPGQGLRLIYYSQIVNDFQKGDIAEGYSVSREKKESFPLTVTSAQKNPTAFYLCASGGGYEQYFGPGTRLTVT.